Given below is one T cell receptor beta chain in context. Its antigen is still unknown. The source of the sample is a study of cytomegalovirus exposure and HLA in healthy donors. CDR1 and CDR2 (germline): GTSNPN, SVGIG (reference sequence). V lost 5 bases and J 0 bases, leaving 13 bases between the germline ends. There are 15 residues in the CDR3. PCR was performed using 60 Vbeta and 13 Jbeta primers. TCRdb's copy holds only in-frame clones and misses some; the assay was immunoSEQ multiplex PCR. The table has 95,000 to 150,000 clones, around 81% seen once; the top ten hold about 2%. Findings and caveats of the study: Per a prior analysis, the majority of TCR beta V segments were productive roughly 87% or roughly 30% of the time.

The chain employs TRBV30 and TRBJ2-2; D is possibly TRBD2 (5 bases). The sequence was obtained from a woman aged 40 to 50 in good health and CMV-seronegative. Sequencing was carried out using PBMCs. CDR3 bases: TGTGCCTGGGTAGGCGGGCCCTCGAACACCGGGGAGCTGTTTTTT. It translates to CAWVGGPSNTGELFF.